These T cell receptor beta chains were read from a single sample in a study of immunodeficiency. Some clones are missing from TCRdb's copy, which holds only in-frame ones; the method was immunoSEQ multiplex PCR. The sample contains 3,900 or so clones, approximately 89% of which appear only once. Sequencing input: CD4+ T cells from blood. The receptors originated from a human donor in good health. The CDR3 runs from the conserved cysteine through the conserved F or W. A D gene is named only where the DNA matches it firmly. A clone size is listed for some rows: how often the clone was seen (once, few, many), or a class if it is expanded.

NA	TRBV10-2	TRBJ2-3	NA	CASRGQSSTDTQYF	TGCGCCAGCAGAGGACAGAGTAGCACAGATACGCAGTATTTT
TRBD2	TRBV7-7	TRBJ2-1	NA	CASSLGVAGGDNEQFF	TGTGCTAGCAGCTTAGGAGTAGCGGGAGGAGACAATGAGCAGTTCTTC
TRBD1	TRBV4-1	TRBJ2-5	once	CASSRHGDRGYWTRQTQYF	TGCGCCAGCAGCCGCCACGGAGACAGGGGGTATTGGACAAGGCAGACCCAGTACTTC
NA	TRBV28	TRBJ1-2	NA	CASRGIQTLNYGYTF	TGTGCCAGCCGGGGCATTCAGACCCTTAACTATGGCTACACCTTC
NA	TRBV6-1	TRBJ1-1	NA	CASSEVASQAFF	TGTGCCAGCAGTGAAGTTGCCAGCCAAGCTTTCTTT
TRBD1	TRBV7-9	TRBJ1-5	NA	CASSLAAGGENQPQHF	TGTGCCAGCAGCTTAGCGGCAGGGGGGGAGAATCAGCCCCAGCATTTT
NA	TRBV24-1	TRBJ2-2	NA	CATSAPRSGIYTGELFF	TGTGCCACCAGTGCCCCAAGAAGTGGCATTTACACCGGGGAGCTGTTTTTT
NA	TRBV18	TRBJ1-2	NA	CASSPSAGEGTYGYTF	TGTGCCAGCTCACCGTCGGCAGGGGAGGGCACCTATGGCTACACCTTC
NA	TRBV7-2	TRBJ1-3	NA	CASSLQSGSGNTIYF	TGTGCCAGCAGCTTACAATCGGGGAGTGGAAACACCATATATTTT
TRBD1	TRBV9	TRBJ1-3	once	CASSVGTGVGNTIYF	TGTGCCAGCAGCGTAGGGACAGGGGTTGGAAACACCATATATTTT
NA	TRBV28	TRBJ2-7	NA	CASRPDPPGEQYF	TGTGCCAGCAGGCCGGACCCGCCCGGGGAGCAGTACTTC
NA	TRBV5-1	TRBJ1-1	NA	CASSSREGGMNTEAFF	TGCGCCAGCAGCTCCAGAGAGGGGGGCATGAACACTGAAGCTTTCTTT
NA	TRBV18	TRBJ1-1	once	CASSSGTVEAFF	TGTGCCAGCTCCTCCGGGACGGTTGAAGCTTTCTTT
NA	TRBV5-4	TRBJ1-2	NA	CASSFAGANYGYTF	TGTGCCAGCAGCTTTGCGGGAGCTAACTATGGCTACACCTTC
NA	TRBV7-2	TRBJ2-1	NA	CASSSGRTFNEQFF	TGTGCCAGCAGCTCCGGACGGACTTTCAATGAGCAGTTCTTC
NA	TRBV4-1	TRBJ2-1	once	CASSQVTRVYNEQFF	TGCGCCAGCAGCCAAGTGACTAGAGTATACAATGAGCAGTTCTTC
NA	TRBV10-3	TRBJ1-2	once	CAITFGRPWEDKVF	TGTGCCATCACGTTCGGGCGGCCATGGGAAGATAAAGTCTTC
NA	TRBV6-1	TRBJ2-4	NA	CASSEGGVRAIRNIQYF	TGTGCCAGCAGTGAAGGCGGGGTTAGGGCCATACGGAACATTCAGTACTTC
TRBD1	TRBV19	TRBJ1-1	NA	CATGQGRWVTEAFF	TGTGCAACGGGACAGGGTCGGTGGGTCACTGAAGCTTTCTTT
NA	TRBV5-1	TRBJ2-1	once	CATVAEHSYNEQFF	TGCGCCACTGTAGCCGAACACTCCTACAATGAGCAGTTCTTC
TRBD2	TRBV7-8	TRBJ2-7	NA	CASSLVPGQGLGLAGGAHEQYF	TGTGCCAGCAGCTTAGTGCCTGGACAGGGATTGGGACTAGCGGGAGGGGCCCACGAGCAGTACTTC
TRBD1	TRBV9	TRBJ1-1	NA	CASSGDIGAGGGTEAFF	TGTGCCAGCAGCGGGGACATTGGGGCAGGGGGTGGCACTGAAGCTTTCTTT
NA	TRBV7-8	TRBJ2-3	NA	CASSRELGAADTQYF	TGTGCCAGCAGCCGAGAACTCGGGGCCGCAGATACGCAGTATTTT
NA	TRBV30	TRBJ1-3	NA	CAWSGGTQSGNTIYF	TGTGCCTGGAGTGGGGGGACCCAGTCTGGAAACACCATATATTTT
NA	TRBV7-2	TRBJ2-1	NA	CASSSRTLEQFF	TGTGCCAGCAGCTCGAGGACCCTTGAGCAGTTCTTC
NA	TRBV9	TRBJ2-3	NA	CASSPRPGGISSTDTQYF	TGTGCCAGCAGCCCCCGGCCAGGGGGGATTTCTAGCACAGATACGCAGTATTTT
NA	TRBV5-6	TRBJ1-6	NA	CASSLRRSSYNSPLHF	TGTGCCAGCAGCTTGCGAAGGAGCTCCTATAATTCACCCCTCCACTTT
TRBD1	TRBV28	TRBJ1-5	NA	CASFERDRGIFSNQPQHF	TGTGCCAGTTTTGAGAGGGACAGGGGAATCTTTAGCAATCAGCCCCAGCATTTT
NA	TRBV6-5	TRBJ2-1	NA	CASRPLGAHGNEQFF	TGTGCCAGCAGGCCGCTCGGGGCCCACGGTAATGAGCAGTTCTTC
NA	TRBV7-3	TRBJ2-7	NA	CASSLQTGGVYEQYF	TGTGCCAGCAGCCTCCAGACTGGTGGGGTCTACGAGCAGTACTTC
TRBD2	TRBV2	TRBJ2-5	NA	CASRSWDYPQETQYF	TGTGCCAGCAGAAGCTGGGACTACCCACAAGAGACCCAGTACTTC
NA	TRBV15	TRBJ2-1	NA	CATSSFRSPGNNEQFF	TGTGCCACCAGCAGTTTCCGATCTCCCGGCAACAATGAGCAGTTCTTC
NA	TRBV9	TRBJ2-7	NA	CASSLGYEQYF	TGTGCCAGCAGCCTTGGCTACGAGCAGTACTTC
TRBD1	TRBV25-1	TRBJ2-1	NA	CASSDEGGFLGEQFF	TGTGCCAGCAGTGATGAAGGGGGCTTCCTGGGTGAGCAGTTCTTC
NA	TRBV5-6	TRBJ1-1	few	CASSLGQMNTEAFF	TGTGCCAGCAGCTTGGGACAGATGAACACTGAAGCTTTCTTT
TRBD2	TRBV15	TRBJ2-7	NA	CATSSLAGATYEQYF	TGTGCCACCAGCAGCCTAGCGGGGGCGACCTACGAGCAGTACTTC
TRBD2	TRBV5-1	TRBJ2-7	NA	CASIGGSLSYEQYF	TGCGCCAGCATTGGCGGGAGTTTATCCTACGAGCAGTACTTC
TRBD2	TRBV4-1	TRBJ2-7	NA	CASSRRTSWNEQYF	TGCGCCAGCAGCCGCCGGACTAGCTGGAACGAGCAGTACTTC
NA	TRBV30	TRBJ2-5	NA	CAWSMGGGRGETQYF	TGTGCCTGGAGTATGGGTGGGGGACGAGGGGAGACCCAGTACTTC
TRBD1	TRBV6-5	TRBJ2-1	NA	CASSPTGVPFNEQFF	TGTGCCAGCAGTCCCACAGGGGTCCCTTTTAATGAGCAGTTCTTC
NA	TRBV30	TRBJ1-1	NA	CAWSVRGDTEAFF	TGTGCCTGGAGTGTACGGGGGGACACTGAAGCTTTCTTT
NA	TRBV5-1	TRBJ1-1	NA	CASSLLSSGAQAFF	TGCGCCAGCAGCTTGCTGTCTTCGGGGGCCCAAGCTTTCTTT
NA	TRBV19	TRBJ2-7	NA	CASSSTDSYEQYF	TGTGCCAGTAGTAGTACAGATTCCTACGAGCAGTACTTC
TRBD1	TRBV11-1	TRBJ2-1	NA	CASSLYGTGNNEQFF	TGTGCCAGCAGCTTATATGGGACAGGGAACAATGAGCAGTTCTTC
TRBD1	TRBV19	TRBJ1-2	NA	CASSVTGQNYGYTF	TGTGCCAGTAGCGTGACAGGGCAGAACTATGGCTACACCTTC
NA	TRBV2	TRBJ2-7	few	CASSQRPGALYEQYF	TGTGCCAGCAGCCAGCGTCCGGGGGCCCTCTACGAGCAGTACTTC
NA	TRBV5-1	TRBJ2-1	NA	CASNIGGAGDNEQFF	TGCGCCTCCAACATTGGGGGGGCAGGGGACAATGAGCAGTTCTTC
NA	TRBV7-9	TRBJ2-1	NA	CASSLVPNNEQFF	TGTGCCAGCAGCTTAGTACCCAACAATGAGCAGTTCTTC
NA	TRBV4-1	TRBJ2-2	NA	CASSPIGFRGGGGELFF	TGCGCCAGCAGCCCCATAGGATTCCGAGGGGGGGGCGGGGAGCTGTTTTTT